Presented here are 24 T cell receptor beta chains from one specimen sequenced in a study of blood T cell repertoires in COVID-19. TCRdb's table, derived via immunoSEQ multiplex PCR, lists solely in-frame clones and lacks some. The sample comprises tens of thousands of clones, 85% to 90% of which are singletons, and 4.8% rests with the top ten. Sequenced: peripheral blood. The receptors were gathered from a man aged 55 to 69 with acute or convalescent COVID-19.

This chain joins TRBV5-1 and TRBJ1-5, with D unresolved. This CDR3 has 15 amino acids. V was shortened by 4 bases and J by 1 base, with 12 bases between the two germline ends. CDR1 is SGHRS, CDR2 YFSETQ, per germline. The CDR3 region has the DNA TGCGCCAGCAGCCTGTATCCGGGAAGCAATCAGCCCCAGCATTTT. Protein product: CASSLYPGSNQPQHF.

In this sample, this clone is medium-sized. The rearrangement joins TRBV4-1 to TRBJ2-1; D is perhaps TRBD2 (6 bases). V was trimmed by 4 bases and J by 12 bases, leaving 16 bases between them. CDR3 length: 13 residues. In germline, CDR1 is MGHRA, CDR2 YSYEKL. The DNA of the CDR3 is TGCGCCAGCAGCCCACCGAATGATAGCGGGCAGTTCTTC. Its protein product is CASSPPNDSGQFF.

This clone appeared a few times. Other DNA sequences within the sample encode an identical CDR3. This chain links TRBV30 with TRBJ2-2; TRBD2 matches at 8 bases. Unmatched junction bases numbered 10, after V lost 5 bases and J lost 5 bases. The germline V gene has CDR1 GTSNPN and CDR2 SVGIG (reference sequence). The CDR3 extends over 15 amino acids. The CDR3 is CAWRRGGGETGELFF. The CDR3 bases are TGTGCCTGGCGTCGGGGGGGAGGAGAGACCGGGGAGCTGTTTTTT.

The V and J genes are TRBV27 and TRBJ1-2, with 7 positions matching TRBD1. J was trimmed by 3 bases and V by 3 bases; bases with no gene match: 7. This CDR3 comprises 15 residues. Germline lookup yields CDR1 MNHEY and CDR2 SMNVEV (reference sequence). The CDR3 here is CASSLRKGGYYGYTF. The CDR3 bases are TGTGCCAGCAGTTTGAGAAAAGGGGGCTACTATGGCTACACCTTC.

The chain uses TRBV21-1 and TRBJ2-4; TRBD1 was called by the table and not checked on the DNA. TRBV21-1 is classified as a pseudogene. The CDR3 is 12 residues long. This CDR3 is CASRGPKNIQYF. The CDR3 coding sequence is TGTGCCAGCAGGGGGCCCAAAAACATTCAGTACTTC.

The chain uses TRBV5-1 and TRBJ2-2, with TRBD2 as a possible D gene (6 bases). This CDR3 spans 16 amino acids. V was clipped by 4 bases and J by 5 bases, with 18 bases between them. The germline CDR1 and CDR2 sequences are SGHRS and YFSETQ. The DNA for the CDR3 is TGCGCCAGCAGCGAGGTAGCCGGAGCGGGTACCGGGGAGCTGTTTTTT. This sequence encodes CASSEVAGAGTGELFF. The full variable domain, completed using reference TRBV5-1 and TRBJ2-2, is KAGVTQTPRYLIKTRGQQVTLSCSPISGHRSVSWYQQTPGQGLQFLFEYFSETQRNKGNFPGRFSGRQFSNSRSEMNVSTLELGDSALYLCASSEVAGAGTGELFFGEGSRLTVL.

The chain joins TRBV28 to TRBJ1-3; TRBD1 is a possible D gene (5 bases). This CDR3 region has 14 residues. Deletions cut 5 bases from V and 4 bases from J, with 12 bases between. Germline V CDR1 and CDR2: MDHEN, SYDVKM. CDR3 region: CASSRVGGGNTIYF. The CDR3 region has the DNA TGTGCCAGCAGTCGGGTGGGGGGAGGAAACACCATATATTTT.

This rearrangement joins TRBV2 to TRBJ2-2, with 8 bases fitting TRBD2. J lost 1 base, V lost 7 bases, and 5 bases had no gene match. This CDR3 region has 15 residues. The germline gives CDR1 SNHLY, CDR2 FYNNEI. In DNA form, the CDR3 reads TGTGCCAGCACCATGGGGACTAGGAACACCGGGGAGCTGTTTTTT. It codes for CASTMGTRNTGELFF.

This clone has a handful of counts. The rearrangement joins TRBV2 to TRBJ2-5; 7 bases are shared with TRBD2. Per germline, CDR1 SNHLY and CDR2 FYNNEI. With 5 bases clipped from V and 2 bases from J, the junction kept 5 bases outside the gene matches. This CDR3 is 14 amino acids long. Written as DNA, the CDR3 is TGTGCCAGCAGTCACAGCGGGAAGCAAGAGACCCAGTACTTC. This translates into CASSHSGKQETQYF.

This chain links TRBV28 with TRBJ2-1; 8 bases match TRBD2. The ends lost 5 bases at V and 7 bases at J; junction bases unmatched: 10. The CDR3 is 15 residues long. Germline loops: CDR1 MDHEN, CDR2 SYDVKM. CDR3 sequence: CASSRTALAENEQFF. The CDR3 bases are TGTGCCAGCAGTCGGACCGCACTAGCGGAAAATGAGCAGTTCTTC.

CDR3 DNA sequence: TGTGCCAGCAGCTTTTCGGCTAGCGGATACAATGAGCAGTTCTTC. As protein: CASSFSASGYNEQFF. The chain uses TRBV11-2 and TRBJ2-1, with TRBD2 identical over 7 bases. From germline, CDR1 is SGHAT and CDR2 FQNNGV. The CDR3 runs 15 residues. With 3 bases clipped from V and 4 bases from J, the junction kept 6 bases outside the gene matches.

The chain employs TRBV9 and TRBJ1-4, with D possibly TRBD1 on 5 matching bases. The CDR3 contains 16 residues. CDR1 SGDLS and CDR2 YYNGEE come from the germline V gene. V gave up 3 bases and J gave up 6 bases, with 18 bases separating them. CDR3 sequence: CASSAQMGGFDEKLFF. CDR3 DNA sequence: TGTGCCAGCAGCGCTCAGATGGGGGGTTTTGATGAAAAACTGTTTTTT.

The V gene is TRBV21-1, the J gene TRBJ2-1; the table's D call TRBD2 went unverified against the DNA. TRBV21-1 counts as a pseudogene. The CDR3 runs 18 residues. The CDR3 protein is CASSQAGSGRISYNEQFF. CDR3 in DNA: TGTGCCAGCAGTCAAGCGGGTAGCGGGAGGATCTCCTACAATGAGCAGTTCTTC.

This clone was seen a handful of times. The CDR3 region has the DNA TGTGCCAGCAGTGAACCAAGCGGGAGTGGCACAGATACGCAGTATTTT. Its translation: CASSEPSGSGTDTQYF. V is TRBV6-1 and J is TRBJ2-3; 8 bases fit TRBD2. The CDR3 runs to 16 residues. V lost 2 bases and J lost 1; bases outside the gene matches: 5. Germline V gene lookup returns CDR1 MNHNS and CDR2 SASEGT.

In this sample, this clone turned up once. The chain is built from TRBV6-2 or TRBV6-3 and TRBJ2-3, with TRBD2 matching 12 bases. With 4 bases clipped from V and 5 bases from J, the junction kept 4 bases outside the gene matches. The CDR3 length is 15 residues. Per germline, CDR1 MNHEY and CDR2 SVGEGT. This CDR3 is CASSSLGLAGDTQYF. CDR3 nucleotide sequence: TGTGCCAGCAGTTCCCTGGGACTAGCGGGAGATACGCAGTATTTT.

The genes are TRBV28 and TRBJ2-7; D is undetermined. Trimming took off 11 bases at V and 3 bases at J, with 14 bases between the two ends. The germline CDR1 and CDR2 sequences are MDHEN and SYDVKM. The CDR3 spans 12 residues. The CDR3 spells CAPHRANYEQYF. The CDR3 nucleotides read TGTGCCCCCCACCGAGCTAACTACGAGCAGTACTTC. The entire variable domain, with the rest obtained from reference TRBV28 and TRBJ2-7, is as follows: DVKVTQSSRYLVKRTGEKVFLECVQDMDHENMFWYRQDPGLGLRLIYFSYDVKMKEKGDIPEGYSVSREKKERFSLILESASTNQTSMYLCAPHRANYEQYFGPGTRLTVT.

The chain joins TRBV4-2 to TRBJ2-5; the D is unclear. This CDR3 is built from 13 residues. The germline gives CDR1 LGHNA, CDR2 YNFKEQ. Trimming left V 1 base short and J 5 bases short, with 8 bases between. This CDR3 reads CASSQGNQETQYF. The CDR3 DNA sequence: TGTGCCAGCAGCCAAGGTAATCAGGAGACCCAGTACTTC.

The genes are TRBV28 and TRBJ1-4; TRBD1 matches at 9 bases. Germline CDR1 is MDHEN and CDR2 is SYDVKM. This CDR3 is built from 15 residues. V gave up 6 bases and J gave up 4 bases; unmatched junction bases: 6. The CDR3 spells CASSAKGQGNEKLFF. CDR3 coding DNA: TGTGCCAGCAGCGCCAAGGGACAGGGTAATGAAAAACTGTTTTTT.

This clone was picked up one time. V usage is TRBV7-9 and J usage is TRBJ2-5, with D perhaps matching TRBD1 (5 bases). Germline CDR1 SEHNR, CDR2 FQNEAQ (reference sequence). The CDR3 consists of 14 residues. Between the trimmed V and J ends, which lost 2 bases and 1 base, there was a span of 8 bases. CDR3 residues: CASSLQGPQETQYF. As DNA, the CDR3 is TGTGCCAGCAGCTTACAGGGCCCCCAAGAGACCCAGTACTTC.

Only one count was recorded for this clone. This chain uses TRBV6-1 with TRBJ1-1; weak D call: TRBD1 (5 bases). CDR3 length equals 13 residues. V was pared by 3 bases and J by 5 bases, with 10 bases between. Germline V gene data show CDR1 as MNHNS and CDR2 as SASEGT. The DNA of the CDR3 is TGTGCCAGCAGTGAGGGGCGAGCGACTGAAGCTTTCTTT. Amino acids: CASSEGRATEAFF.

This chain links TRBV27 with TRBJ1-2; 10 bases are shared with TRBD1. Germline loops: CDR1 MNHEY, CDR2 SMNVEV (reference sequence). With 5 bases clipped from V and 4 bases from J, the junction kept 10 bases outside the gene matches. The CDR3 runs to 16 residues. The CDR3 here is CASSPGTGVVSYGYTF. The CDR3 DNA reads TGTGCCAGCAGTCCAGGGACAGGGGTTGTCAGCTATGGCTACACCTTC.

The V call is TRBV5-1, the J call TRBJ1-1; unclear D gene. Germline CDR1 reads SGHRS; CDR2 reads YFSETQ. Trimming took off 3 bases at V and 1 base at J, with 4 bases between the two ends. The CDR3 consists of 12 residues. The CDR3 protein is CASSSGNTEAFF. CDR3 coding DNA: TGCGCCAGCAGCTCGGGGAACACTGAAGCTTTCTTT. Using reference TRBV5-1 and TRBJ1-1 for the parts outside the CDR3, the full variable domain is KAGVTQTPRYLIKTRGQQVTLSCSPISGHRSVSWYQQTPGQGLQFLFEYFSETQRNKGNFPGRFSGRQFSNSRSEMNVSTLELGDSALYLCASSSGNTEAFFGQGTRLTVV.

The chain combines TRBV18 with TRBJ2-7, with D perhaps matching TRBD2 (6 bases). Trimming shortened V by 3 bases and J by 6 bases, and 12 bases separated the two germline ends. In germline, CDR1 is KGHSH, CDR2 LQKENI. The CDR3 spans 13 residues. The DNA for the CDR3 is TGTGCCAGCTCACCCTCGGTCGGGGGCGAGCAGTACTTC. The encoded protein is CASSPSVGGEQYF.

The genes are TRBV5-1 and TRBJ2-7; TRBD2 might be the D (6 bases). Trimming took 3 bases from V and 0 from J, leaving 13 bases between them. CDR1 and CDR2 from the germline V gene are SGHRS and YFSETQ. The CDR3 consists of 15 residues. The CDR3 spells CASSSPSGHSYEQYF. The CDR3 DNA is TGCGCCAGCAGCTCCCCCAGCGGGCACTCCTACGAGCAGTACTTC. Variable domain in full (rest from reference TRBV5-1 and TRBJ2-7): KAGVTQTPRYLIKTRGQQVTLSCSPISGHRSVSWYQQTPGQGLQFLFEYFSETQRNKGNFPGRFSGRQFSNSRSEMNVSTLELGDSALYLCASSSPSGHSYEQYFGPGTRLTVT.